This T cell receptor (beta chain) is drawn from a study of blood T cell repertoires in COVID-19 (dated by TCRdb to 2018 to 2021). Context from the whole study: Collaborator samples came from the United States, Italy and Spain and covered acute and convalescent phases of COVID-19. The prospective study material was composed of cDNA or gDNA derived from T cells, B-cell-depleted T cells, or PBMCs. Deeply sampled blood TCRbeta repertoires from subjects exposed to, actively infected with, or recovered from COVID-19 were included in the dataset. The repertoires were made available in a free public database intended to serve as a resource for research on the immune response to SARS-CoV-2. Samples came from the ongoing ImmuneRACE study (first 160 participants) plus 1,254 subjects from 6 global collaborators. The sample metadata nearly always contained a de-identified subject ID, COVID-19 status, age in years and sex. Where HLA class I and class II types were available, the types were taken from metadata supplied by the sample provider, not from assay-based typing. On the study overall, not on this receptor specifically: The quantity of clinical and demographic metadata differed by source and by participant and was supplied without curation.

TCRbeta CDR3 regions were amplified from genomic DNA by means of the immunoSEQ Assay, a bias-controlled multiplex PCR. The authors processed their data as follows. The number of nucleated cells in each sample was estimated from the amplification of reference gene primers within the assay. To quantify the absolute abundance of each unique TCRbeta CDR3 rearrangement, sequence reads were collapsed and filtered. Productive Simpson clonality was computed per sample as the square root of Simpson's diversity index over productive rearrangements. TCRdb took this table from immuneACCESS and kept in-frame rearrangements with V and J called. Such tables lack part of the clones; where checked against another copy, unresolved V genes explain under half of the gap, and the rest is unexplained. V, J and clone size were drawn from that table, and D and trimming were deduced from the DNA. The sample table holds 200,000 to 250,000 clones, of which roughly 80% were seen once. Of the sample, about 7.8% is held by the ten largest clones.

Details on this clone: Its target antigen remains unknown. No base qualities exist here, and no much larger clone lies one base off it.

At one collaborating source in Seattle, patients were enrolled during active infection and were followed longitudinally through the course of disease. The collaborating institutions used their own protocols to collect whole blood in K2EDTA tubes. Collaborator samples were shipped for TCRbeta analysis as frozen whole blood, isolated PBMCs, or DNA extracted from either sample type. V is cut back by 2 bases and J by 5 bases, with 3 bases in the junction unmatched. CDR1 and CDR2 (SGHTA, FQGTGA) derive from the germline V gene. The CDR3 goes from the cysteine to the phenylalanine over 15 residues. Only the CDR3 region is kept as DNA, spanning 45 bases read in frame from base 1.

The sequenced material came from peripheral blood. This sequence uses TRBV7-3 and TRBJ2-2; 9 central nucleotides agree with TRBD2. This clonotype originated in a woman aged 80 or over with COVID-19, enrolled during active disease. The nucleotides are TGTGCCAGCAGCTTATCTAGCGGGGTGACCGGGGAGCTGTTTTTT. The translation is CASSLSSGVTGELFF.